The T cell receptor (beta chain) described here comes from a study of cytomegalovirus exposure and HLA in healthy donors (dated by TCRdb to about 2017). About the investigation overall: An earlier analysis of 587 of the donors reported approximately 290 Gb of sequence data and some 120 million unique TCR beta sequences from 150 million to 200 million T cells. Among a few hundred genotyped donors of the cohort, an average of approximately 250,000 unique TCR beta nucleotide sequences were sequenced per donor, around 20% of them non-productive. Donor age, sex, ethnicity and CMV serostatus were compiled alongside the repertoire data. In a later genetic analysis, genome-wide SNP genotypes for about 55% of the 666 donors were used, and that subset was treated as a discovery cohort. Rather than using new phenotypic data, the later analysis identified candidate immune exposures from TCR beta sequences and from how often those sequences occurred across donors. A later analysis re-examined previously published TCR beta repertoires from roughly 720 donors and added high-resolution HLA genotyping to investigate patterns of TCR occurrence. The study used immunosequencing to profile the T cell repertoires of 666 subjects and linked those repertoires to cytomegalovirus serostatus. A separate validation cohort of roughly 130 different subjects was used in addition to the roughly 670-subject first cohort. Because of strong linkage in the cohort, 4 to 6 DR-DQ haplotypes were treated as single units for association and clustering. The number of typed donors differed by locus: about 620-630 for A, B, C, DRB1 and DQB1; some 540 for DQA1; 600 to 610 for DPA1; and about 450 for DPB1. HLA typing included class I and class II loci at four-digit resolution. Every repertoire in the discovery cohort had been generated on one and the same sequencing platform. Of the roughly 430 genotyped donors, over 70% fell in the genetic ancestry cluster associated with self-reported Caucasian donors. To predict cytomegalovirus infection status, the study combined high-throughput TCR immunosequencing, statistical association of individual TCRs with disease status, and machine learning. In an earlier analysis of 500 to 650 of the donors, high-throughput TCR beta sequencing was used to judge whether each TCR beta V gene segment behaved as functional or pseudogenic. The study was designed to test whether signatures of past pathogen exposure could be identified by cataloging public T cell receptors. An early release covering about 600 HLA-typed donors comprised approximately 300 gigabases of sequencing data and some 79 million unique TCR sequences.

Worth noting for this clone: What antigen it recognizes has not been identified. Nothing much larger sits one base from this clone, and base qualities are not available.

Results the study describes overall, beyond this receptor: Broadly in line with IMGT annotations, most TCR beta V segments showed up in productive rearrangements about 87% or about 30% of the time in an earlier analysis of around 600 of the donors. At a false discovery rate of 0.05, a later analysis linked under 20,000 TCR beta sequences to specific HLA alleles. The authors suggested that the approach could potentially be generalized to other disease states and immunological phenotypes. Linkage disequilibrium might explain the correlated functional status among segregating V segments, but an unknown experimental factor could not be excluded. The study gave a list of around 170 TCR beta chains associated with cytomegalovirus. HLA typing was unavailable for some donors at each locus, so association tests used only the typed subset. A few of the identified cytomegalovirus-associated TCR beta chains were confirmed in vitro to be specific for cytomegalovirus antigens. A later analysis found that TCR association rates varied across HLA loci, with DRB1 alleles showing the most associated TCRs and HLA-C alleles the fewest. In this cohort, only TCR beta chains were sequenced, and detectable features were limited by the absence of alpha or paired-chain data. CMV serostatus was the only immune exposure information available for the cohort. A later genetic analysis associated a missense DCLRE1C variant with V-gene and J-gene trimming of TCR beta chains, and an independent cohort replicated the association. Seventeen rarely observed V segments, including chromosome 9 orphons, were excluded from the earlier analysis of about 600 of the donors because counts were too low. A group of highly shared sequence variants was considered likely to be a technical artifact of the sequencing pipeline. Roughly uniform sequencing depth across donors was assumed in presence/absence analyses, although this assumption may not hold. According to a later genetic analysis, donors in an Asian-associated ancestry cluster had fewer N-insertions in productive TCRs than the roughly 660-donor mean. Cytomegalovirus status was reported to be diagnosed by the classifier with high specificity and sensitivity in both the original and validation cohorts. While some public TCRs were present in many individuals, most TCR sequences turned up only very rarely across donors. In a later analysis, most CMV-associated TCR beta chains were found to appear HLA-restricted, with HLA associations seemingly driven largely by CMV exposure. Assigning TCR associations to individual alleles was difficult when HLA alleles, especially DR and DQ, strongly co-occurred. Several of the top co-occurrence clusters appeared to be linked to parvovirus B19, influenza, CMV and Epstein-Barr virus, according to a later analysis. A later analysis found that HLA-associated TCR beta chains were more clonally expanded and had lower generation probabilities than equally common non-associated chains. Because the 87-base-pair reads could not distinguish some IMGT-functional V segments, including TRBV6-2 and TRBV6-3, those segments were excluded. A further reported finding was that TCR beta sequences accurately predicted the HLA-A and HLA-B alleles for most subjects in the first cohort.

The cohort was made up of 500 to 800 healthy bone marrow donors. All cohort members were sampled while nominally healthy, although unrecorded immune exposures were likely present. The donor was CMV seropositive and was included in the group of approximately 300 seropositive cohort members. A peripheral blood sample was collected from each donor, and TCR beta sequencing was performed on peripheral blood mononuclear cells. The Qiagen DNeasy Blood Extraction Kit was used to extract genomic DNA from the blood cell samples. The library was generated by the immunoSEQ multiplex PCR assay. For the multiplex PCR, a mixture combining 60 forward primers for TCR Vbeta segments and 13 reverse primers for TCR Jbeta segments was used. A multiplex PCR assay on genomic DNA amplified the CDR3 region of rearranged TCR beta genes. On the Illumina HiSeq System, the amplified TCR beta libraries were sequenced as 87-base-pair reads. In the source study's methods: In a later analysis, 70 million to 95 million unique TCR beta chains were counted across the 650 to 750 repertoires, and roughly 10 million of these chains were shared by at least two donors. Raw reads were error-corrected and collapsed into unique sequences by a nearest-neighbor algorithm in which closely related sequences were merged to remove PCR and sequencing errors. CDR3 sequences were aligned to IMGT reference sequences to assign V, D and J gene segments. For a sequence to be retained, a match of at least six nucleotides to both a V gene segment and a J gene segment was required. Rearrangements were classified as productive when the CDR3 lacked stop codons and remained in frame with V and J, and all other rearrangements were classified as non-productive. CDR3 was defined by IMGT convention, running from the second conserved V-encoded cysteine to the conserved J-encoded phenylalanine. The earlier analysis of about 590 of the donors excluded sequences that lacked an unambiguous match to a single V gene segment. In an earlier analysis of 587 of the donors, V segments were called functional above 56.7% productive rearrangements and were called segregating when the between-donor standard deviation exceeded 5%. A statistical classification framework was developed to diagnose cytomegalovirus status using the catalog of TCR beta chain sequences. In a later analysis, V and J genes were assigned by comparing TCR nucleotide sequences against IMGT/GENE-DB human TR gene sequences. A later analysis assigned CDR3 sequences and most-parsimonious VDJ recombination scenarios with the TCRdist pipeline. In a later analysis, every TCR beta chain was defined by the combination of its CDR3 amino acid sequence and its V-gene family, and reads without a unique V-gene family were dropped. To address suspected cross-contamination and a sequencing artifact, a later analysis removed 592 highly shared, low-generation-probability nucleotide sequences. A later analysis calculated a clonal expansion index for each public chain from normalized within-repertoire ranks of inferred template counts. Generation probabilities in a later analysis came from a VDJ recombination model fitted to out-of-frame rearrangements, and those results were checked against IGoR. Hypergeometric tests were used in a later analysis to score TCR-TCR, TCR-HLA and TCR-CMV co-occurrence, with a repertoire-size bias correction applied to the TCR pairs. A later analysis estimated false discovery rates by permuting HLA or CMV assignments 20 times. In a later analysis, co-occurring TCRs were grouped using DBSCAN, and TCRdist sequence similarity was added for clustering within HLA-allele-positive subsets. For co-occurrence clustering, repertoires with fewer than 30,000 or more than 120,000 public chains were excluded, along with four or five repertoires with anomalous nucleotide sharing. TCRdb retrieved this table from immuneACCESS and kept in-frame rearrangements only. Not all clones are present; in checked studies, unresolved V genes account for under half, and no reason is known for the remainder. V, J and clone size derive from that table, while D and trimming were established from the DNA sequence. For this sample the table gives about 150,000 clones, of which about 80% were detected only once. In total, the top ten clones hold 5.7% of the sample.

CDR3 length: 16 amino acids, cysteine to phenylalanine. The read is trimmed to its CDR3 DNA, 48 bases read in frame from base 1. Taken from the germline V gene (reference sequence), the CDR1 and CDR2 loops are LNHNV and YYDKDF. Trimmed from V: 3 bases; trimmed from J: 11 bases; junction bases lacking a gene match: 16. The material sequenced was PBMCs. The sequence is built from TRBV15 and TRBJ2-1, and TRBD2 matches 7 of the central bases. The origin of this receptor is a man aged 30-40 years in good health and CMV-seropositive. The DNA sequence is TGTGCCACCAGCAGCCCTCCACGGGGAGGGGAATTAAAGCAGTTCTTC. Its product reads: CATSSPPRGGELKQFF.